A single sample is the source of the 23 T cell receptor beta chains below, sequenced in a study of blood T cell repertoires in COVID-19. The data were produced by immunoSEQ multiplex PCR, yet TCRdb's version contains in-frame clones alone and is incomplete. The sample includes 250,000 to 300,000 clones, more than 65% seen only once; the top ten take roughly 3.2%. Source material: PBMCs or T cells enriched from blood (not recorded which). These receptors originate from a man aged 50-60 years who had recovered from COVID-19.

In DNA form, the CDR3 reads TGTGCCAGCTCCGGGACAGGACTAACCTACGAGCAGTACTTC. Amino acid sequence: CASSGTGLTYEQYF. The V call is TRBV6-5, the J call TRBJ2-7, with 8 bases that match TRBD1. Germline lookup yields CDR1 MNHEY and CDR2 SVGAGI. The ends lost 8 bases at V and 2 bases at J; junction bases unmatched: 8. The CDR3 has 14 residues.

This clone was detected once. V usage is TRBV15 and J usage is TRBJ1-1; D is perhaps TRBD1 (5 bases). V gave up 6 bases and J gave up 0 bases, with 14 bases separating them. In germline, CDR1 is LNHNV, CDR2 YYDKDF (reference sequence). This CDR3 contains 15 residues. CDR3 sequence (DNA): TGTGCCACCAGGGAAAGGGGACTTATGAACACTGAAGCTTTCTTT. Its translation is CATRERGLMNTEAFF. The full variable domain, completed using reference TRBV15 and TRBJ1-1, is DAMVIQNPRYQVTQFGKPVTLSCSQTLNHNVMYWYQQKSSQAPKLLFHYYDKDFNNEADTPDNFQSRRPNTSFCFLDIRSPGLGDTAMYLCATRERGLMNTEAFFGQGTRLTVV.

The V gene is TRBV29-1, the J gene TRBJ2-1, with no clear D. This CDR3 has 11 amino acids. Germline V gene data show CDR1 as SQVTM and CDR2 as ANQGSEA. The germline V and J ends were trimmed by 4 bases and 10 bases, with 11 bases remaining between them. The CDR3 sequence: CSVASTNEQFF. The DNA for the CDR3 is TGCAGCGTTGCCTCTACTAACGAGCAGTTCTTC.

The chain uses TRBV7-3 and TRBJ1-2, with 7 bases matching TRBD1. Trimming removed 2 bases from V and 3 bases from J; junction bases left unmatched: 0. CDR3 length: 13 residues. The germline gives CDR1 SGHTA, CDR2 FQGTGA. The DNA for the CDR3 is TGTGCCAGCAGCTTAGACAGGGACTATGGCTACACCTTC. The encoded protein is CASSLDRDYGYTF.

The V and J genes are TRBV11-2 and TRBJ2-1, with TRBD1 identical over 7 bases. Trimming removed 5 bases from V and 0 bases from J; junction bases left unmatched: 7. The CDR3 is 16 residues long. Germline V gives CDR1 SGHAT, CDR2 FQNNGV. CDR3 loop: CASSAWDRSSYNEQFF. The CDR3 nucleotides are TGTGCCAGCAGCGCCTGGGACAGAAGCTCCTACAATGAGCAGTTCTTC.

The rearrangement uses TRBV7-8 and TRBJ2-7, with a weak D call TRBD2 (5 bases). Between the trimmed V and J ends, which lost 2 bases and 0 bases, there was a span of 20 bases. Germline loops: CDR1 SGHVS, CDR2 FQNEAQ. This CDR3 is 18 amino acids long. CDR3 residues: CASSLSPTLGLSSYEQYF. For the CDR3, the DNA is TGTGCCAGCAGCTTATCCCCAACGCTTGGACTTAGCTCCTACGAGCAGTACTTC.

This clone occurred once. The chain uses TRBV7-9 and TRBJ2-2; 9 positions match TRBD2. In germline, CDR1 is SEHNR, CDR2 FQNEAQ (reference sequence). The junction had 6 bases not matched to a gene; V was cut back by 3 bases and J by 7 bases. The CDR3 spans 15 residues. The CDR3 here is CASSFTGLAVGELFF. The CDR3 region has the DNA TGTGCCAGCAGCTTTACGGGACTAGCCGTCGGGGAGCTGTTTTTT.

V usage is TRBV3-1 (or the pseudogene TRBV3-2) and J usage is TRBJ2-1, with D perhaps being TRBD1 or TRBD2 (5 bases each). Trimming shortened V by 4 bases and J by 3 bases, and 10 bases separated the two germline ends. Per the germline V gene, CDR1 is LGHDT and CDR2 is YNNKEL (reference sequence). The CDR3 is 14 amino acids. The CDR3, as DNA: TGTGCCAGCAGCCGAGAGGGGAGCTACAATGAGCAGTTCTTC. Translating it yields CASSREGSYNEQFF.

The table lists this clone with a few counts. DNA for the CDR3: TGTGCCAGCAGTTACCCAGGGTATAGGCAGTACTTC. Translated: CASSYPGYRQYF. This chain uses TRBV6-2 or TRBV6-3 with TRBJ2-7; D is possibly TRBD1 (5 bases). From germline, CDR1 is MNHEY and CDR2 SVGEGT. CDR3 size: 12 residues. Trimming shortened V by 2 bases and J by 9 bases, and 11 bases separated the two germline ends.

The chain carries TRBV5-1 and TRBJ1-2; the D gene is possibly TRBD1 (5 bases). V lost 3 bases and J lost 2, with 17 bases in between. The germline CDR1 and CDR2 sequences are SGHRS and YFSETQ. This CDR3 has 16 residues. CDR3 nucleotides: TGCGCCAGCAGCTCGGGCTGGGGAGGGGAGAACTATGGCTACACCTTC. It codes for CASSSGWGGENYGYTF.

The J gene is TRBJ2-2, the V gene TRBV2; 14 positions agree with TRBD2. After removal of 8 bases from V and 5 bases from J, the junction contained 7 bases not matched to a gene. The CDR3 totals 16 residues. Germline V gene lookup returns CDR1 SNHLY and CDR2 FYNNEI. CDR3 protein: CASCPTSGRGTGELFF. DNA of the CDR3: TGTGCCAGCTGCCCGACTAGCGGGAGGGGAACCGGGGAGCTGTTTTTT.

V is TRBV11-2 and J is TRBJ1-4; 8 bases are shared with TRBD1. The V and J ends lost 6 bases and 7 bases, in that order; junction bases with no gene match: 10. In germline, CDR1 is SGHAT, CDR2 FQNNGV. The CDR3 consists of 15 residues. CDR3 loop: CASSRGQESGEKLFF. CDR3 DNA sequence: TGTGCCAGCAGTAGGGGACAGGAGTCGGGTGAAAAACTGTTTTTT.

The rearrangement joins TRBV28 to TRBJ2-1; 8 bases fit TRBD2. Trimming removed 7 bases from V and 6 bases from J; junction bases left unmatched: 11. Germline lookup yields CDR1 MDHEN and CDR2 SYDVKM. The CDR3 length is 15 residues. The CDR3 region is CASTEAGDFRNEQFF. CDR3 nucleotide sequence: TGTGCCAGCACAGAAGCGGGAGATTTTCGCAATGAGCAGTTCTTC.

The V and J genes are TRBV28 and TRBJ2-3; 12 nucleotides line up with TRBD2. The germline gives CDR1 MDHEN, CDR2 SYDVKM. This CDR3 contains 19 residues. Trimming at V came to 2 bases and at J to 2 bases, leaving 11 bases not matched to a gene. As DNA, the CDR3 is TGTGCCAGCAGTTTACCAAGGACTAGCGGGACTATAGTCACAGATACGCAGTATTTT. This gives the protein CASSLPRTSGTIVTDTQYF.

The chain joins TRBV29-1 to TRBJ2-7, with TRBD1 matching over 8 bases. Germline loops: CDR1 SQVTM, CDR2 ANQGSEA. This CDR3 comprises 14 residues. Germline trimming cut 6 bases from V and 2 bases from J; bases unmatched to any gene: 9. The CDR3 DNA reads as TGCAGCGTGGCAGGGGGCGCGGGTACCTACGAGCAGTACTTC. This gives the protein CSVAGGAGTYEQYF.

The J gene is TRBJ1-5, the V gene TRBV6-5, with D hard to call. The CDR3 spans 15 residues. V was pared by 4 bases and J by 0 bases, with 10 bases between. Germline V CDR1 and CDR2: MNHEY, SVGAGI. CDR3 sequence reads: CASSSSGGSNQPQHF. The CDR3 DNA follows: TGTGCCAGCAGTTCGTCTGGCGGTAGCAATCAGCCCCAGCATTTT.

The rearrangement uses TRBV10-1 and TRBJ2-5, with 8 bases aligning to TRBD2. The V segment lost 0 bases and the J segment 2 bases; nucleotides outside the gene matches: 5. Looked up from germline, CDR1 is WNHNN and CDR2 is SYGVQD (reference sequence). This CDR3 spans 16 amino acids. The CDR3 DNA reads TGCGCCAGCAGTGAGTCGACTAGCGAGGGACAAGAGACCCAGTACTTC. This gives the protein CASSESTSEGQETQYF.

The chain has TRBV9 and TRBJ2-3; possibly TRBD1 for D (5 bases). Germline CDR1 SGDLS, CDR2 YYNGEE. Between the trimmed V and J ends, which lost 1 base and 1 base, there was a span of 13 bases. There are 16 residues in the CDR3. CDR3 nucleotide sequence: TGTGCCAGCAGCGTATCTCCAGGGCTCCGCACAGATACGCAGTATTTT. Residues: CASSVSPGLRTDTQYF.

The chain combines TRBV18 with TRBJ2-7; 7 bases agree with TRBD1. Germline V CDR1 and CDR2: KGHSH, LQKENI. Unmatched junction bases numbered 13, after V lost 3 bases and J lost 2 bases. This CDR3 has 17 amino acids. The CDR3 coding sequence is TGTGCCAGCTCACCGAGAATGGGCCGGGACAGAGCCTACGAGCAGTACTTC. Its protein product is CASSPRMGRDRAYEQYF.

The chain has TRBV6-5 and TRBJ1-1; no clear D gene. V was cut by 2 bases and J by 1 base, with 14 bases left in between. The CDR3 sequence is 16 residues long. The germline CDR1 and CDR2 sequences are MNHEY and SVGAGI. CDR3 loop: CASSYRLRAGNTEAFF. CDR3 nucleotides: TGTGCCAGCAGTTACCGTCTCCGCGCTGGGAACACTGAAGCTTTCTTT.

The chain links TRBV9 to TRBJ2-1; unclear D gene. From germline, CDR1 is SGDLS and CDR2 YYNGEE. Trimming removed 2 bases from V and 0 bases from J, with 12 bases in between. The CDR3 has 16 amino acids. The CDR3 loop is CASSVRSPGSYNEQFF. Written as DNA, the CDR3 is TGTGCCAGCAGCGTTCGGTCCCCGGGCTCCTACAATGAGCAGTTCTTC.

The chain employs TRBV28 and TRBJ2-1; TRBD2 aligns across 13 bases. Germline V CDR1 and CDR2: MDHEN, SYDVKM. The CDR3 sequence is 14 residues long. V shed 6 bases and J 9 bases; nucleotides not matched to a gene: 5. This chain's CDR3 is CASSTSGRGGEQFF. CDR3 bases: TGTGCCAGCAGCACTAGCGGGAGGGGGGGTGAGCAGTTCTTC.

The chain uses TRBV15 and TRBJ2-2; weak D call: TRBD2 (6 bases). The CDR3 length is 13 residues. Trimming left V 3 bases short and J 5 bases short, with 7 bases between. Germline V gene sequence: CDR1 LNHNV, CDR2 YYDKDF (reference sequence). CDR3 sequence: CATSSGSTGELFF. In nucleotides, the CDR3 is TGTGCCACCAGCAGCGGGAGTACCGGGGAGCTGTTTTTT.